The 26 T cell receptor beta chains in this list originate from one sample, sequenced in a study of blood T cell repertoires in COVID-19. Method: immunoSEQ multiplex PCR; TCRdb's copy keeps in-frame clones and lacks some. Of fewer than 250,000 clones listed, about nine tenths are singletons. Sample: peripheral blood. These receptors originate from a woman in her forties or fifties with acute or convalescent COVID-19.

The V gene is TRBV5-6, the J gene TRBJ2-2; no definite D call. Germline loops: CDR1 SGHDT, CDR2 YYEEEE. V was trimmed by 2 bases and J by 6 bases, leaving 5 bases between them. The CDR3 has 12 residues. Here the CDR3 reads CASSFPAGELFF. In DNA form, the CDR3 reads TGTGCCAGCAGCTTCCCTGCCGGGGAGCTGTTTTTT.

This chain's CDR3 is CAWAGTSGSGDEQFF. As DNA, the CDR3 is TGTGCCTGGGCCGGGACTAGCGGGAGTGGGGATGAGCAGTTCTTC. This chain links TRBV30 with TRBJ2-1, with 14 bases fitting TRBD2. This CDR3 region has 15 residues. Germline CDR1 is GTSNPN and CDR2 is SVGIG (reference sequence). J was trimmed by 8 bases and V by 5 bases; bases with no gene match: 8.

The chain combines TRBV4-3 with TRBJ2-7; TRBD2 is a possible D gene (6 bases). The length of the CDR3 is 15 residues. Per the germline V gene, CDR1 is LGHNA and CDR2 is YSLEER. V gave up 0 bases and J gave up 2 bases, with 11 bases separating them. In DNA, the CDR3 is TGCGCCAGCAGCCAAGATACTCGCGGGGCCTACGAGCAGTACTTC. This encodes CASSQDTRGAYEQYF.

This rearrangement joins TRBV24-1 to TRBJ2-3; D may be TRBD1 (6 bases). V was pared by 9 bases and J by 0 bases, with 9 bases between. The CDR3 is 13 residues long. CDR1 KGHDR and CDR2 SFDVKD come from the germline V gene. CDR3: CATGTFSTDTQYF. CDR3 nucleotide sequence: TGTGCCACCGGGACATTTAGCACAGATACGCAGTATTTT.

To note about this clone: Other DNA variants within this sample encode the same CDR3. The V and J genes are TRBV6-5 and TRBJ2-5; D remains unclear. The V end was cut by 6 bases, the J end by 5 bases, with 7 bases between. Germline CDR1 reads MNHEY; CDR2 reads SVGAGI. The CDR3 loop spans 11 amino acids. The CDR3 nucleotides read TGTGCCAGCAGCTCAGGCGAGACCCAGTACTTC. This sequence encodes CASSSGETQYF.

This clone appeared once. The chain joins TRBV20-1 to TRBJ1-2; D remains ambiguous. Per germline, CDR1 DFQATT and CDR2 SNEGSKA (reference sequence). Trimming removed 6 bases from V and 8 bases from J, with 13 bases in between. The CDR3 totals 11 residues. The chain's CDR3 is CSAKNPGGYTF. The CDR3 DNA sequence: TGCAGTGCGAAAAATCCCGGGGGCTACACCTTC.

The chain carries TRBV25-1 and TRBJ1-1; 8 nucleotides align to TRBD1. The germline gives CDR1 MGHDK, CDR2 SYGVNS. J lost 5 bases, V lost 5 bases, and 4 bases had no gene match. This CDR3 comprises 13 residues. The CDR3 region is CASSTTGGTEAFF. The CDR3 DNA is TGTGCCAGCAGTACCACAGGGGGAACTGAAGCTTTCTTT.

The V and J genes are TRBV7-3 and TRBJ2-5; 7 nucleotides align to TRBD2. The V gene end was trimmed by 8 bases and the J gene end by 5 bases; junction bases not matched to a gene: 5. The length of the CDR3 is 12 residues. The germline V gene encodes CDR1 SGHTA and CDR2 FQGTGA. CDR3 in DNA: TGTGCCAGCTGGGGGGGGAGGGAGACCCAGTACTTC. It is translated as CASWGGRETQYF.

The rearrangement uses TRBV7-6 and TRBJ2-1, with a possible D match to TRBD2 (6 bases). Germline values: CDR1 SGHVS, CDR2 FNYEAQ. The CDR3 is 14 amino acids. Trimming left V 5 bases short and J 7 bases short, with 15 bases between. As DNA, the CDR3 is TGTGCCAGCAGCCCTCGACTAGGGCAGAATGAGCAGTTCTTC. Translated: CASSPRLGQNEQFF.

The chain combines TRBV9 with TRBJ2-2; 11 bases fit TRBD1. The length of the CDR3 is 17 residues. V was clipped by 4 bases and J by 6 bases; unmatched bases: 11. Germline assignment: CDR1 SGDLS and CDR2 YYNGEE. The CDR3 is CASSTRPGQGAPGELFF. The CDR3 bases are TGTGCCAGCAGCACGCGTCCCGGACAGGGGGCGCCCGGGGAGCTGTTTTTT.

The chain links TRBV7-9 to TRBJ1-2; 7 nucleotides agree with TRBD1. The J segment lost 3 bases and the V segment lost 3 bases, leaving 1 base of the junction unmatched. The CDR3 length is 13 residues. Germline CDR1 and CDR2: SEHNR and FQNEAQ (reference sequence). CDR3 region: CASSFQGDYGYTF. The CDR3 coding sequence is TGTGCCAGCAGCTTCCAGGGGGACTATGGCTACACCTTC.

The chain uses TRBV30 and TRBJ2-5; tentative D call: TRBD2 (6 bases). The germline V gene has CDR1 GTSNPN and CDR2 SVGIG (reference sequence). The V end lost 0 bases, the J end lost 5 bases, and 10 bases lay between the germline ends. The CDR3 is 13 amino acids. The CDR3 region is CAWSVTSRETQYF. CDR3 coding DNA: TGTGCCTGGAGTGTGACTAGTCGGGAGACCCAGTACTTC.

The chain carries TRBV7-2 and TRBJ2-2; unclear D gene. This CDR3 has 15 amino acids. Germline lookup yields CDR1 SGHTA and CDR2 FQGNSA. Trimming stripped 3 bases from V and 1 base from J, with 9 bases between. The CDR3 DNA reads TGTGCCAGCAGCTTTAGGCCAGGGAACACCGGGGAGCTGTTTTTT. It is translated as CASSFRPGNTGELFF.

This clone has more than one count but fewer than ten. The V gene is TRBV5-1, the J gene TRBJ2-7; the D is unclear. This CDR3 has 11 residues. V was trimmed by 0 bases and J by 6 bases, leaving 4 bases between them. Germline V lookup: CDR1 SGHRS, CDR2 YFSETQ. CDR3 in amino acids: CASSLGPEQYF. The CDR3 nucleotides read TGCGCCAGCAGCTTGGGGCCCGAGCAGTACTTC. The full variable domain, completed using reference TRBV5-1 and TRBJ2-7, is KAGVTQTPRYLIKTRGQQVTLSCSPISGHRSVSWYQQTPGQGLQFLFEYFSETQRNKGNFPGRFSGRQFSNSRSEMNVSTLELGDSALYLCASSLGPEQYFGPGTRLTVT.

This chain links TRBV6-6 with TRBJ2-1, with 7 bases identical to TRBD2. Germline V lookup: CDR1 MNHNY, CDR2 SVGAGI (reference sequence). The V and J ends lost 0 bases and 10 bases, in that order; junction bases with no gene match: 9. The CDR3 is made up of 15 amino acids. In DNA form, the CDR3 reads TGTGCCAGCAGTTACTCGAATACCCAGGGAGGGGAGCAGTTCTTC. This codes for CASSYSNTQGGEQFF.

This clone was recorded once. This chain joins TRBV5-1 and TRBJ2-5; D not certain. The CDR3 totals 13 residues. V was cut by 2 bases and J by 5 bases, with 10 bases left in between. Germline CDR1 SGHRS, CDR2 YFSETQ. CDR3 DNA: TGCGCCAGCAGCTTCAGCGATCTGGAGACCCAGTACTTC. Its translation: CASSFSDLETQYF.

The CDR3 nucleotides read TGTGCCAGTACCATAAGCGGGGGGTCGTACAATGAGCAGTTCTTC. This sequence encodes CASTISGGSYNEQFF. V gene TRBV19 combines with J gene TRBJ2-1; 9 nucleotides agree with TRBD2. Germline V gene lookup returns CDR1 LNHDA and CDR2 SQIVND (reference sequence). The V segment lost 7 bases and the J segment 4 bases; nucleotides outside the gene matches: 8. The CDR3 spans 15 residues.

The J gene is TRBJ1-5, the V gene TRBV4-3, with 12 nucleotides matching TRBD1. Germline V CDR1 and CDR2: LGHNA, YSLEER. The V gene end was trimmed by 0 bases and the J gene end by 0 bases; junction bases not matched to a gene: 6. This CDR3 is 19 amino acids long. Written as DNA, the CDR3 is TGCGCCAGCAGCCAAGAATGGGGACAGGGGGCCTATAGCAATCAGCCCCAGCATTTT. Translating it yields CASSQEWGQGAYSNQPQHF.

The genes are TRBV12-5 and TRBJ1-5; D may be TRBD1 (6 bases). The CDR3 is made up of 14 amino acids. V shed 4 bases and J shed 2 bases, with 9 bases lying between them. CDR1 and CDR2 from the germline V gene are LGHNT and FRNRAP. The CDR3 DNA reads TGTGCTAGTGGTTCGGGACAACGCAATCAGCCCCAGCATTTT. It is translated as CASGSGQRNQPQHF.

This clone was found a few times. The chain is built from TRBV7-8 and TRBJ1-1; D is ambiguous. Germline CDR1 and CDR2: SGHVS and FQNEAQ. V was pared by 5 bases and J by 5 bases, with 12 bases between. CDR3 size: 13 residues. For the CDR3, the DNA is TGTGCCAGCAGCCGCATACGGGTAACTGAAGCTTTCTTT. The encoded protein is CASSRIRVTEAFF.

The V call is TRBV5-1, the J call TRBJ2-5; a possible D gene is TRBD2 (6 bases). CDR3 length: 14 amino acids. The germline gives CDR1 SGHRS, CDR2 YFSETQ. V lost 4 bases and J 3 bases, leaving 13 bases between the germline ends. In nucleotides, the CDR3 is TGCGCCAGCAGCCCGGGACTTGGAGAAGAGACCCAGTACTTC. It yields the protein CASSPGLGEETQYF.

This chain links TRBV5-1 with TRBJ2-2, with 11 bases that match TRBD2. With 3 bases clipped from V and 1 base from J, the junction kept 8 bases outside the gene matches. Germline loops: CDR1 SGHRS, CDR2 YFSETQ. CDR3 size: 18 residues. CDR3 sequence: CASSSLAGGRMNTGELFF. The CDR3 coding sequence is TGCGCCAGCAGCTCGCTAGCGGGGGGCCGAATGAACACCGGGGAGCTGTTTTTT.

This sequence joins TRBV7-9 and TRBJ1-5; D remains ambiguous. The germline V gene encodes CDR1 SEHNR and CDR2 FQNEAQ (reference sequence). The CDR3 spans 14 residues. The germline V and J ends were trimmed by 5 bases and 0 bases, with 8 bases remaining between them. CDR3 residues: CASSPGDSNQPQHF. CDR3 nucleotide sequence: TGTGCCAGCAGCCCCGGGGATAGCAATCAGCCCCAGCATTTT.

This rearrangement joins TRBV30 to TRBJ1-2, with D unresolved. The ends were cut back, 5 bases at V and 3 bases at J, with 10 bases in the middle. Per the germline V gene, CDR1 is GTSNPN and CDR2 is SVGIG (reference sequence). The CDR3 runs 12 residues. The CDR3 DNA is TGTGCCTGGGCCGGAGCGTACTATGGCTACACCTTC. It codes for CAWAGAYYGYTF.

This clone was found a few times. V and J are TRBV6-2 or TRBV6-3 and TRBJ2-1; 7 nucleotides match TRBD2. Looked up from germline, CDR1 is MNHEY and CDR2 is SVGEGT. The CDR3 has 16 residues. V was pared by 3 bases and J by 2 bases, with 7 bases of the junction left unmatched. CDR3: CASSYSLADPYNEQFF. The DNA of the CDR3 is TGTGCCAGCAGTTATAGCCTAGCGGATCCCTACAATGAGCAGTTCTTC.

This rearrangement joins TRBV11-2 to TRBJ1-6; D gene ambiguous. There are 14 residues in the CDR3. Germline V gene sequence: CDR1 SGHAT, CDR2 FQNNGV. V lost 1 base, J lost 6 bases, and 7 bases lay in between. The CDR3 protein is CASSLVQLNSPLHF. In DNA, the CDR3 is TGTGCCAGCAGCTTAGTACAGCTTAATTCACCCCTCCACTTT.